Shown below are 30 T cell receptor beta chains from a single sample sequenced in a study of cytomegalovirus exposure and HLA in healthy donors (dated by TCRdb to about 2017). The library was built by means of the immunoSEQ multiplex PCR assay. The multiplex PCR relied on a mix of 60 forward primers for TCR Vbeta segments and 13 reverse primers for TCR Jbeta segments. Here the immuneACCESS table is served through TCRdb, limited to in-frame sequences with V and J called. Missing clones are a known gap in these copies; in checked studies unresolved V genes cover under half, and the rest lacks a known reason. The sample data list fewer than 95,000 clones, and about 80% of these were observed just once. 0.55% to 0.65% of the sample is held by the ten biggest clonotypes. The specimen was PBMCs. These TCRs come from a man aged 25 to 45 in good health and CMV-seronegative.

This chain uses TRBV5-1 with TRBJ2-2, with 10 nucleotides matching TRBD1. Germline trimming cut 7 bases from V and 7 bases from J; bases unmatched to any gene: 10. The CDR3 consists of 15 residues. The germline gives CDR1 SGHRS, CDR2 YFSETQ. As DNA, the CDR3 is TGCGCCAGCTCTCCGACAGGGGGCTCGAGCGGGGAGCTGTTTTTT. Its translation: CASSPTGGSSGELFF.

This sequence joins TRBV7-9 and TRBJ2-2; TRBD2 is a possible D gene (7 bases). The germline V and J ends were trimmed by 3 bases and 5 bases, with 16 bases remaining between them. Per the germline V gene, CDR1 is SEHNR and CDR2 is FQNEAQ (reference sequence). This CDR3 comprises 16 residues. The CDR3 reads CASSFGGASGTGELFF. CDR3 nucleotide sequence: TGTGCCAGCAGCTTTGGGGGGGCGTCTGGTACCGGGGAGCTGTTTTTT.

The chain recombines TRBV7-8 with TRBJ1-5, with TRBD1 as a possible D gene (6 bases). Germline-derived CDR1 and CDR2 are SGHVS and FQNEAQ. V shed 5 bases and J shed 4 bases, with 12 bases lying between them. The length of the CDR3 is 14 residues. CDR3 DNA sequence: TGTGCCAGCAGCCCGCAACAGGGTAATCAGCCCCAGCATTTT. It translates to CASSPQQGNQPQHF.

V and J are TRBV19 and TRBJ2-2, with D tentatively TRBD1 (5 bases). The germline gives CDR1 LNHDA, CDR2 SQIVND (reference sequence). Trimming pared 5 bases from V and 1 base from J, leaving 11 bases between. The CDR3 is 15 residues long. CDR3 DNA sequence: TGTGCCAGTAGTCCAGTCACAGGGAACACCGGGGAGCTGTTTTTT. This translates into CASSPVTGNTGELFF.

The chain carries TRBV10-2 and TRBJ2-1, with TRBD2 identical over 8 bases. The CDR3 has 15 residues. Unmatched junction bases numbered 8, after V lost 3 bases and J lost 7 bases. Germline V gives CDR1 WSHSY, CDR2 SAAADI. CDR3 region: CASSDRLAGKNEQFF. The CDR3 bases are TGCGCCAGCAGTGATCGGCTAGCGGGTAAAAATGAGCAGTTCTTC.

This clone has just a few counts. V is TRBV11-3 and J is TRBJ2-1, with a tentative D call TRBD2 (6 bases). The CDR3 extends over 14 amino acids. Germline CDR1 is SGHNT and CDR2 is YENEEA. Trimming pared 5 bases from V and 6 bases from J, leaving 14 bases between. The CDR3 reads CASSPTPTSNEQFF. In DNA, the CDR3 is TGTGCCAGCAGCCCCACCCCGACTAGCAATGAGCAGTTCTTC.

V and J are TRBV9 and TRBJ1-1; D call uncertain. From germline, CDR1 is SGDLS and CDR2 YYNGEE. Trimming took off 0 bases at V and 7 bases at J, with 13 bases between the two ends. The CDR3 has 14 amino acids. The DNA of the CDR3 is TGTGCCAGCAGCGTAGGGAGTGCGGGCGGTGAAGCTTTCTTT. Amino acids: CASSVGSAGGEAFF.

The rearrangement joins TRBV7-2 to TRBJ1-2; D ambiguous. The V gene lost 6 bases and the J gene lost 4 bases, with 18 bases spanning the gap. Germline lookup yields CDR1 SGHTA and CDR2 FQGNSA. This CDR3 is 15 amino acids long. CDR3 sequence reads: CASSPWPGSLYGYTF. DNA of the CDR3: TGTGCCAGCAGTCCATGGCCGGGTAGCCTCTATGGCTACACCTTC.

The CDR3 DNA is TGTGCCAGCAGCGCCCGGGACAGGGGGGGGAACACTGAAGCTTTCTTT. Translating it yields CASSARDRGGNTEAFF. The V call is TRBV11-2, the J call TRBJ1-1, with 11 nucleotides matching TRBD1. Germline lookup yields CDR1 SGHAT and CDR2 FQNNGV. V lost 5 bases to trimming and J lost 1 base; unmatched junction nucleotides: 6. The CDR3 length is 16 residues.

In this sample, this clone turned up once. This specimen includes other DNA sequences encoding the same CDR3. V and J are TRBV5-1 and TRBJ2-3; 7 bases are shared with TRBD2. This CDR3 contains 17 residues. V lost 3 bases to trimming and J lost 6 bases; unmatched junction nucleotides: 16. Looked up from germline, CDR1 is SGHRS and CDR2 is YFSETQ. CDR3 in amino acids: CASSSTVWAGESDTQYF. The CDR3 bases are TGCGCCAGCAGCTCGACCGTTTGGGCGGGAGAATCTGATACGCAGTATTTT.

This clone was recorded a few times. V is TRBV5-5 and J is TRBJ1-2, with a weak D call TRBD1 (5 bases). In germline, CDR1 is SGHKS, CDR2 YYEKEE (reference sequence). Trimming left V 0 bases short and J 4 bases short, with 13 bases between. The CDR3 is 15 residues long. The CDR3 DNA follows: TGTGCCAGCAGCTTGGCCGGGGGAGGGAGCTATGGCTACACCTTC. This translates into CASSLAGGGSYGYTF.

The chain employs TRBV9 and TRBJ2-1, with 13 bases lining up with TRBD2. The CDR3 sequence is 19 residues long. CDR1 and CDR2 from the germline V gene are SGDLS and YYNGEE. V was clipped by 3 bases and J by 0 bases; unmatched bases: 9. CDR3 sequence (DNA): TGTGCCAGCAGCGCCCGACTAGCGGGGGGCCTAAGCTCCTACAATGAGCAGTTCTTC. Its protein product is CASSARLAGGLSSYNEQFF. Full variable domain (missing parts from reference TRBV9 and TRBJ2-1): DSGVTQTPKHLITATGQRVTLRCSPRSGDLSVYWYQQSLDQGLQFLIQYYNGEERAKGNILERFSAQQFPDLHSELNLSSLELGDSALYFCASSARLAGGLSSYNEQFFGPGTRLTVL.

This chain connects TRBV7-2 to TRBJ2-3, with 11 bases aligning to TRBD2. The CDR3 is made up of 16 amino acids. V gave up 3 bases and J gave up 0 bases; unmatched junction bases: 2. The germline CDR1 and CDR2 sequences are SGHTA and FQGNSA. CDR3: CASSFRTSGSTDTQYF. Written as DNA, the CDR3 is TGTGCCAGCAGCTTCCGGACTAGCGGGAGCACAGATACGCAGTATTTT.

The V call is TRBV19, the J call TRBJ1-1; D is ambiguous. The CDR3 runs 15 residues. V was cut by 9 bases and J by 0 bases, with 17 bases left in between. Germline CDR1 LNHDA, CDR2 SQIVND (reference sequence). This CDR3 reads CASVASRAMNTEAFF. The DNA for the CDR3 is TGTGCCAGCGTCGCTTCGAGGGCTATGAACACTGAAGCTTTCTTT. Drawing the rest from reference TRBV19 and TRBJ1-1, the complete variable domain is DGGITQSPKYLFRKEGQNVTLSCEQNLNHDAMYWYRQDPGQGLRLIYYSQIVNDFQKGDIAEGYSVSREKKESFPLTVTSAQKNPTAFYLCASVASRAMNTEAFFGQGTRLTVV.

This clone was seen just once. The V gene is TRBV7-9, the J gene TRBJ2-5; 9 bases line up with TRBD2. V trimming: 4 bases; J trimming: 5 bases; junction bases outside the gene matches: 5. The CDR3 sequence is 14 residues long. In germline, CDR1 is SEHNR, CDR2 FQNEAQ (reference sequence). The CDR3 coding sequence is TGTGCCAGCAGCTCTACTAGCGGGTTCGAGACCCAGTACTTC. As protein: CASSSTSGFETQYF. Variable domain in full (rest from reference TRBV7-9 and TRBJ2-5): DTGVSQNPRHKITKRGQNVTFRCDPISEHNRLYWYRQTLGQGPEFLTYFQNEAQLEKSRLLSDRFSAERPKGSFSTLEIQRTEQGDSAMYLCASSSTSGFETQYFGPGTRLLVL.

The V call is TRBV7-9, the J call TRBJ2-3, with TRBD1 matching over 7 bases. The CDR3 is made up of 15 amino acids. Trimming cost V 3 bases and J 1 base; bases outside gene matches: 4. Per the germline V gene, CDR1 is SEHNR and CDR2 is FQNEAQ (reference sequence). The CDR3 sequence: CASSLHRGGTDTQYF. The CDR3 DNA sequence: TGTGCCAGCAGCTTGCACAGGGGTGGCACAGATACGCAGTATTTT.

This clone was seen once. The V and J genes are TRBV27 and TRBJ2-2, with D tentatively TRBD1 (6 bases). CDR1 and CDR2 (germline): MNHEY, SMNVEV (reference sequence). Trimming left V 1 base short and J 2 bases short, with 8 bases between. The CDR3 has 15 amino acids. CDR3 in amino acids: CASSLYRVNTGELFF. CDR3 nucleotide sequence: TGTGCCAGCAGTTTATACAGGGTAAACACCGGGGAGCTGTTTTTT.

The DNA for the CDR3 is TGTGCCAGCAGCTTACCGCGCCCGGTGGCCGGCGGGAATTCACCCCTCCACTTT. Its translation: CASSLPRPVAGGNSPLHF. V is TRBV7-2 and J is TRBJ1-6; unclear D gene. Germline loops: CDR1 SGHTA, CDR2 FQGNSA. The CDR3 is 18 residues long. V gave up 2 bases and J gave up 7 bases, with 21 bases separating them.

This sequence joins TRBV10-3 and TRBJ2-3, with D tentatively TRBD2 (5 bases). Trimming removed 3 bases at V and 5 bases at J, with 18 bases between. The CDR3 totals 16 residues. Per germline, CDR1 ENHRY and CDR2 SYGVKD. CDR3 sequence reads: CAISDSRRTEGDTQYF. The CDR3 DNA is TGTGCCATCAGTGATTCCCGGAGGACCGAGGGAGATACGCAGTATTTT.

The chain is built from TRBV5-1 and TRBJ2-5; D perhaps matches TRBD2 (7 bases). The CDR3 covers 15 residues. The ends were cut back, 3 bases at V and 5 bases at J, with 17 bases in the middle. Per the germline V gene, CDR1 is SGHRS and CDR2 is YFSETQ. The CDR3 protein is CASSSSGRGGETQYF. In DNA form, the CDR3 reads TGCGCCAGCAGCTCGAGCGGCAGGGGAGGGGAGACCCAGTACTTC.

The chain carries TRBV7-3 and TRBJ2-1; 12 bases fit TRBD1. The germline CDR1 and CDR2 sequences are SGHTA and FQGTGA. With V trimmed by 5 bases and J by 0 bases, 11 bases remained unmatched. The CDR3 is 19 residues long. CDR3 region: CASSQTGTGGDSSYNEQFF. CDR3 sequence (DNA): TGTGCCAGCAGCCAGACCGGGACAGGGGGCGATAGCTCCTACAATGAGCAGTTCTTC.

The DNA of the CDR3 is TGTGCCAGCTCACCAGGGCAGGGTCCCCACGAGCAGTACTTC. Its translation: CASSPGQGPHEQYF. The chain uses TRBV18 and TRBJ2-7, with D maybe TRBD1 (5 bases). The CDR3 consists of 14 residues. V was trimmed by 2 bases and J by 5 bases, leaving 13 bases between them. CDR1 KGHSH and CDR2 LQKENI come from the germline V gene.

J is TRBJ2-7 and V is TRBV6-1, with TRBD1 matching 10 bases. V lost 0 bases, J lost 3 bases, and 20 bases stayed unmatched. This CDR3 has 21 amino acids. Germline CDR1 MNHNS, CDR2 SASEGT. The CDR3 sequence is CASSEAGTGANYLSAGYEQYV. As DNA, the CDR3 is TGTGCCAGCAGTGAAGCGGGGACAGGGGCGAATTACCTATCGGCCGGCTACGAGCAGTACGTC.

The chain has TRBV7-9 and TRBJ1-1; D might be TRBD1 (6 bases). The CDR3 extends over 15 amino acids. CDR1 and CDR2 (germline): SEHNR, FQNEAQ (reference sequence). V lost 2 bases to trimming and J lost 5 bases, with 15 bases between them. CDR3 in amino acids: CASSLQGRGGTEAFF. For the CDR3, the DNA is TGTGCCAGCAGCTTACAGGGCAGGGGAGGGACTGAAGCTTTCTTT.

The rearrangement links TRBV7-3 to TRBJ2-1; the D gene is possibly TRBD1 (5 bases). Trimming took 4 bases from V and 6 from J, leaving 10 bases between them. Germline CDR1 SGHTA, CDR2 FQGTGA. The CDR3 loop spans 13 amino acids. The CDR3 spells CASSSRQTNEQFF. In nucleotides, the CDR3 is TGTGCCAGCAGCTCCAGACAGACCAATGAGCAGTTCTTC. Full variable domain (outside the CDR3, taken from reference TRBV7-3 and TRBJ2-1): GAGVSQTPSNKVTEKGKYVELRCDPISGHTALYWYRQSLGQGPEFLIYFQGTGAADDSGLPNDRFFAVRPEGSVSTLKIQRTERGDSAVYLCASSSRQTNEQFFGPGTRLTVL.

The J gene is TRBJ2-1, the V gene TRBV11-3; 7 bases line up with TRBD1. This CDR3 contains 17 residues. With 4 bases clipped from V and 1 base from J, the junction kept 10 bases outside the gene matches. Germline V gives CDR1 SGHNT, CDR2 YENEEA. The CDR3 here is CASSSRPGTDSYNEQFF. In DNA form, the CDR3 reads TGTGCCAGCAGCTCAAGACCCGGGACAGATTCCTACAATGAGCAGTTCTTC.

This rearrangement joins TRBV5-1 to TRBJ1-1; D might be TRBD1 (6 bases). The V end lost 0 bases, the J end lost 8 bases, and 8 bases lay between the germline ends. In germline, CDR1 is SGHRS, CDR2 YFSETQ. This CDR3 comprises 12 residues. The CDR3 DNA reads as TGCGCCAGCAGCTTGGACGGGACAGAAGCTTTCTTT. Translated: CASSLDGTEAFF.

Remarks on this clone: At one of its ends the junction is not consistent with the germline gene, which may arise from a read error. This rearrangement joins TRBV5-1 to TRBJ1-3, with 7 bases matching TRBD1. Per the germline V gene, CDR1 is SGHRS and CDR2 is YFSETQ. This CDR3 spans 16 amino acids. The CDR3 sequence: CASSLRTGGSGNTIYF. The CDR3 DNA reads TGCGCCAGCAGCTTGAGGACAGGCGGCTCTGGAAACACTATATATTTT.

The CDR3 DNA sequence: TGCAGCGTTGTTGGGAGCCGGTCCTACAATGAGCAGTTCTTC. Its protein product is CSVVGSRSYNEQFF. V usage is TRBV29-1 and J usage is TRBJ2-1, with a possible D match to TRBD2 (5 bases). Trimming took 4 bases from V and 1 from J, leaving 11 bases between them. Germline loops: CDR1 SQVTM, CDR2 ANQGSEA. This CDR3 has 14 residues.

V and J are TRBV25-1 and TRBJ2-2; D is ambiguous. The CDR3 is 14 residues long. Deletions cut 3 bases from V and 6 bases from J, with 11 bases between. Germline V gives CDR1 MGHDK, CDR2 SYGVNS. CDR3: CASSEAPGPGELFF. The CDR3 nucleotides are TGTGCCAGCAGTGAGGCCCCGGGTCCCGGGGAGCTGTTTTTT.